A selection of T cell receptor beta chains follows, all from one sample in a study of T cell repertoires in cytomegalovirus infection. One entry per CDR3 protein results from TCRdb running MiXCR on the reads. Among 150,000 to 200,000 distinct CDR3 sequences listed, around 14% were seen once. The sample consisted of PBMCs. The receptor set was obtained from a human donor in good health (CMV status not recorded). Some clones in this sample may be carry-over from other donors' samples. Both conserved end residues are part of each CDR3. D genes are given only for firm matches. Only some rows state a clone size, as once, few, many or a class for expanded clones.

d_call	clone_size	v_call	j_call	cdr3_nt	cdr3_aa
.	.	TRBV20-1	TRBJ1-5	TGCAGTGCTAGAGATAAGACGGACAGCCTACTTAGCAATCAGCCCCAGCATTTT	CSARDKTDSLLSNQPQHF
.	.	TRBV12-3/TRBV12-4	TRBJ1-2	TGTGCCAGCAGTTCCGGTGGCGATGGCTACACCTTC	CASSSGGDGYTF
.	few	TRBV12-3/TRBV12-4	TRBJ1-5	TGTGCCAGCAGTCAGGAACAGGGCCCAGGTCAGCCCCAGCATTTT	CASSQEQGPGQPQHF
TRBD1	many	TRBV2	TRBJ2-3	TGTGCCAGCCGGGGACAGGGGCGGGGAGATACGCAGTATTTT	CASRGQGRGDTQYF
TRBD2	few	TRBV6-6	TRBJ2-7	TGTGCCAGCAGTTACCGTCTTATAGCGGGAGGTAGCTACGAGCAGTACTTC	CASSYRLIAGGSYEQYF
.	.	TRBV12-3/TRBV12-4	TRBJ1-5	TGTGCCAGCAGCCTCAGGGTTAGTCAGCCCCAGCATTTT	CASSLRVSQPQHF
TRBD2	.	TRBV20-1	TRBJ2-1	TGCAGTGCTAGAGATGCTCCGGGGACTAGCGGGGGTTCCTCCTACAATGAGCAGTTCTTC	CSARDAPGTSGGSSYNEQFF
.	few	TRBV10-3	TRBJ2-2	TGTGCCATCAGTGAAGGGGCAGGGGGGACCGGGGAGCTGTTTTTT	CAISEGAGGTGELFF
.	.	TRBV12-5	TRBJ2-3	TGTGCTAGTGGTTTAAGTGCGAAAACTAGCACAGATACGCAGTATTTT	CASGLSAKTSTDTQYF
TRBD1	many	TRBV28	TRBJ1-5	TGTGCCAGCACTCCAAGGGGACAGGGAGGGCAGCCCCAGCATTTT	CASTPRGQGGQPQHF
.	many	TRBV19	TRBJ2-1	TGTGCCAGTAGTTCACCTAAGGGCAATGAGCAGTTCTTC	CASSSPKGNEQFF
.	.	TRBV3-1	TRBJ2-7	TGTGACAGCAGCCACTCCTACGAGCAGTACTTC	CDSSHSYEQYF
.	few	TRBV11-2	TRBJ1-2	TGTGCCAGCAGCTTAGGTTTAAGGGGACAAAACTATGGCTACACCTTC	CASSLGLRGQNYGYTF
.	.	TRBV5-1	TRBJ1-2	TGCGCCAGCGCCCCGGGCACACGAGGTTCTAACTATGGCTACACCTTC	CASAPGTRGSNYGYTF
TRBD1	many	TRBV12-3/TRBV12-4	TRBJ1-1	TGTGCCAGCAGTCCGCAGGGACAGGGGGCCACTGAAGCTTTCTTT	CASSPQGQGATEAFF
.	few	TRBV28	TRBJ1-1	TGTGCCAGCAGGCTGGGGAACCCGAACACTGAAGCTTTCTTT	CASRLGNPNTEAFF
TRBD2	few	TRBV19	TRBJ2-1	TGTGCCAGTAGTGTGACTAGCTTGGTATACAATGAGCAGTTCTTC	CASSVTSLVYNEQFF
.	.	TRBV5-6	TRBJ1-5	TGTGCCAGCAGACTGGGGTTGGGGGAGCCCCAGCATTTT	CASRLGLGEPQHF
.	.	TRBV20-1	TRBJ2-5	TGCAGTGCCCCTAAGGGAGAGACCCAGTACTTC	CSAPKGETQYF
.	many	TRBV19	TRBJ1-4	TGTGCCAGTAGTATCTCAGGAGGGGAAAAACTGTTTTTT	CASSISGGEKLFF
TRBD2	many	TRBV20-1	TRBJ2-3	TGCAGTGCTAGAGATCGGGTCCGGGGGGGGAGTACGCAGTATTTT	CSARDRVRGGSTQYF
.	many	TRBV7-2	TRBJ1-2	TGTGCCAGCAGCATTAGGCTCGGGGGGGCCAACTATGGCTACACCTTC	CASSIRLGGANYGYTF
TRBD2	few	TRBV27	TRBJ2-7	TGTGCCAGCAGTCGCCTCGTGGGGGGGTTATCCTACGAGCAGTACTTC	CASSRLVGGLSYEQYF